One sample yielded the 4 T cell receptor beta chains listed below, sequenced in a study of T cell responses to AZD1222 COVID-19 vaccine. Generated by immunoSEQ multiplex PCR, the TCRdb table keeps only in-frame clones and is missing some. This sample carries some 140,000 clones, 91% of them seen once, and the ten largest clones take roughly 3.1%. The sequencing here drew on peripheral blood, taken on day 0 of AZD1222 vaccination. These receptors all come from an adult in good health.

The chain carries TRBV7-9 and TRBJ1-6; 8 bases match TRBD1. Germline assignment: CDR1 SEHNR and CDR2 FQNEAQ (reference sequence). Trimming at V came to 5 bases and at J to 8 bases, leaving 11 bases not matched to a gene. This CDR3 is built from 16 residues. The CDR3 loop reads CASSPSQGALHSPLHF. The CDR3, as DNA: TGTGCCAGCAGCCCCAGCCAGGGGGCTCTCCATTCACCCCTCCACTTT.

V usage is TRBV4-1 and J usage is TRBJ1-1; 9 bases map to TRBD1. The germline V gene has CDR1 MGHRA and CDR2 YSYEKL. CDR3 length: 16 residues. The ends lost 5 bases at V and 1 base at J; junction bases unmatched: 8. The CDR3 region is CASSYTGGIGNTEAFF. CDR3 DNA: TGCGCCAGCAGCTACACAGGGGGCATCGGGAACACTGAAGCTTTCTTT.

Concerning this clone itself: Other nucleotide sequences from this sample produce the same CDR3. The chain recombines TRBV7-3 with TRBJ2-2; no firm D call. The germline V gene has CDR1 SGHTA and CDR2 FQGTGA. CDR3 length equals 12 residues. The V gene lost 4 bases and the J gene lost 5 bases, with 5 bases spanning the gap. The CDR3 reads CASSSYTGELFF. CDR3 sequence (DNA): TGTGCCAGCAGCTCTTATACCGGGGAGCTGTTTTTT.

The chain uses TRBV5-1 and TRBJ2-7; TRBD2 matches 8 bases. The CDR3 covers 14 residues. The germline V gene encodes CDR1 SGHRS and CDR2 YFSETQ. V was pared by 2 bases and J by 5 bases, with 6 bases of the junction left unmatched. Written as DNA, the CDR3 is TGCGCCAGCAGCTTCGGCGGGGGGTGGGACGAGCAGTACTTC. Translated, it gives CASSFGGGWDEQYF.